These 25 T cell receptor beta chains came from one sample sequenced in a study of blood T cell repertoires in COVID-19. Some clones are missing from TCRdb's copy, which holds only in-frame ones; the method was immunoSEQ multiplex PCR. The table has around 98,000 clones, approximately 80% seen once; the top ten hold approximately 11%. The material sequenced was peripheral blood. All receptors come from a man in his 70s with active or convalescent COVID-19.

CDR3: CASSFDRSGNTIYF. The CDR3 DNA reads TGTGCCAGCAGTTTCGACAGGTCTGGAAACACCATATATTTT. V gene TRBV6-5 combines with J gene TRBJ1-3; the D gene is possibly TRBD1 (6 bases). Trimming removed 4 bases at V and 1 base at J, with 8 bases between. The germline gives CDR1 MNHEY, CDR2 SVGAGI. This CDR3 has 14 amino acids.

The chain combines TRBV5-3 with TRBJ2-7; a weak D match, TRBD1 (5 bases). TRBV5-3 is treated as an ORF (open reading frame) with a function not yet certain. This CDR3 comprises 18 residues. The V gene lost 3 bases and the J gene lost 3 bases, with 25 bases spanning the gap. CDR3 nucleotides: TGTGCCAGAAGCTCACCATGGCGGTGGGGCCCTGGGCTCTACGAGCAGTACTTC. This gives the protein CARSSPWRWGPGLYEQYF.

A note on this clone: Other DNA sequences in this sample translate to the same CDR3. This chain connects TRBV7-9 to TRBJ1-2; no firm D call. Trimming stripped 1 base from V and 3 bases from J, with 6 bases between. The CDR3 consists of 13 residues. From germline, CDR1 is SEHNR and CDR2 FQNEAQ (reference sequence). CDR3 loop: CASSLGRDYGYTF. DNA for the CDR3: TGTGCCAGCAGCTTAGGTCGAGACTATGGCTACACCTTC.

The chain is built from TRBV21-1 and TRBJ2-7; the D call of TRBD2 is as the table states it, not checked on the DNA. TRBV21-1 is a pseudogene. CDR3 length: 16 residues. The DNA for the CDR3 is TGTGCCAGCAGCCGAAAGATCGGCACGGGGACCTACGAGCAGTACTTC. It codes for CASSRKIGTGTYEQYF.

This rearrangement joins TRBV11-2 to TRBJ2-1; 7 positions agree with TRBD1. This CDR3 has 15 residues. Looked up from germline, CDR1 is SGHAT and CDR2 is FQNNGV. The V gene end was trimmed by 3 bases and the J gene end by 9 bases; junction bases not matched to a gene: 11. CDR3 residues: CASSLATGARGEQFF. CDR3 nucleotides: TGTGCCAGCAGCTTGGCTACAGGGGCCCGAGGTGAGCAGTTCTTC. Full variable domain (missing parts from reference TRBV11-2 and TRBJ2-1): EAGVAQSPRYKIIEKRQSVAFWCNPISGHATLYWYQQILGQGPKLLIQFQNNGVVDDSQLPKDRFSAERLKGVDSTLKIQPAKLEDSAVYLCASSLATGARGEQFFGPGTRLTVL.

At least ten counts were recorded for this clone. The J gene is TRBJ1-1, the V gene TRBV7-9, with 9 bases that match TRBD1. The CDR3 spans 13 residues. Germline V CDR1 and CDR2: SEHNR, FQNEAQ (reference sequence). V lost 3 bases and J lost 6; bases outside the gene matches: 2. CDR3 protein: CASSFGTGSEAFF. CDR3 bases: TGTGCCAGCAGCTTCGGGACAGGGTCTGAAGCTTTCTTT.

V is TRBV19 and J is TRBJ1-2, with 7 bases lining up with TRBD1. The CDR3 has 15 amino acids. The V gene end was trimmed by 4 bases and the J gene end by 7 bases; junction bases not matched to a gene: 12. The germline V gene has CDR1 LNHDA and CDR2 SQIVND (reference sequence). The CDR3 DNA sequence: TGTGCCAGTAGTAAAAGACAGGGCAATTTTGGTGGCTACACCTTC. Its translation is CASSKRQGNFGGYTF.

The genes are TRBV18 and TRBJ1-2, with a possible D match to TRBD1 (6 bases). V lost 3 bases, J lost 5 bases, and 19 bases lay in between. CDR1 is KGHSH, CDR2 LQKENI, per germline. This CDR3 has 16 amino acids. The CDR3 loop reads CASSPRQDGVSYGYTF. The CDR3 DNA reads TGTGCCAGCTCACCGAGACAGGATGGTGTTTCATATGGCTACACCTTC. Full variable domain (rest looked up from reference TRBV18 and TRBJ1-2): NAGVMQNPRHLVRRRGQEARLRCSPMKGHSHVYWYRQLPEEGLKFMVYLQKENIIDESGMPKERFSAEFPKEGPSILRIQQVVRGDSAAYFCASSPRQDGVSYGYTFGSGTRLTVV.

This sequence joins TRBV29-1 and TRBJ1-2; D possibly corresponds to TRBD1 (5 bases). Trimming removed 4 bases from V and 3 bases from J, with 6 bases in between. CDR1 SQVTM and CDR2 ANQGSEA come from the germline V gene. The CDR3 sequence is 11 residues long. CDR3 sequence reads: CSVAQDYGYTF. CDR3 in DNA: TGCAGCGTTGCACAGGACTATGGCTACACCTTC.

Only one count was recorded for this clone. The chain has TRBV5-4 and TRBJ2-5, with 8 bases aligning to TRBD2. Looked up from germline, CDR1 is SGHNT and CDR2 is YYREEE (reference sequence). The V and J ends lost 0 bases and 4 bases, in that order; junction bases with no gene match: 5. The CDR3 totals 15 residues. The CDR3 is CASSLDAGGRETQYF. CDR3 nucleotides: TGTGCCAGCAGCTTGGACGCGGGGGGCAGAGAGACCCAGTACTTC.

The chain links TRBV7-3 to TRBJ1-3; D gene unclear. The CDR3 extends over 13 amino acids. Per the germline V gene, CDR1 is SGHTA and CDR2 is FQGTGA. V was pared by 5 bases and J by 4 bases, with 9 bases between. CDR3 protein: CASSVQQGNTIYF. As DNA, the CDR3 is TGTGCCAGCAGCGTCCAACAGGGAAACACCATATATTTT.

The V gene is TRBV19, the J gene TRBJ1-5; D perhaps matches TRBD1 (5 bases). CDR1 is LNHDA, CDR2 SQIVND, per germline (reference sequence). The CDR3 totals 17 residues. V lost 1 base and J lost 4, with 17 bases in between. The CDR3 nucleotides read TGTGCCAGTAGTATAGGGTACAAGGGGACTCTAAATCAGCCCCAGCATTTT. The encoded protein is CASSIGYKGTLNQPQHF. Drawing the rest from reference TRBV19 and TRBJ1-5, the complete variable domain is DGGITQSPKYLFRKEGQNVTLSCEQNLNHDAMYWYRQDPGQGLRLIYYSQIVNDFQKGDIAEGYSVSREKKESFPLTVTSAQKNPTAFYLCASSIGYKGTLNQPQHFGDGTRLSIL.

The genes are TRBV6-1 and TRBJ2-2; TRBD2 is a possible D gene (6 bases). Trimming left V 3 bases short and J 5 bases short, with 13 bases between. This CDR3 contains 15 residues. The germline gives CDR1 MNHNS, CDR2 SASEGT. The CDR3 DNA reads as TGTGCCAGCAGTGAGCGTGCAGGGACTACCGGGGAGCTGTTTTTT. Amino acids: CASSERAGTTGELFF.

The chain couples TRBV5-1 to TRBJ2-7, with 9 bases fitting TRBD1. The CDR3 contains 13 residues. With 3 bases clipped from V and 5 bases from J, the junction kept 3 bases outside the gene matches. Per the germline V gene, CDR1 is SGHRS and CDR2 is YFSETQ. CDR3 residues: CASSWDRAHEQYF. CDR3 DNA sequence: TGCGCCAGCAGCTGGGACAGGGCCCACGAGCAGTACTTC.

The rearrangement links TRBV10-3 to TRBJ2-3; the match to TRBD2 covers 7 bases. With V trimmed by 7 bases and J by 4 bases, 14 bases remained unmatched. The CDR3 covers 16 residues. Looked up from germline, CDR1 is ENHRY and CDR2 is SYGVKD. The DNA for the CDR3 is TGTGCCATCACCGAGCGGGGATCCAACCCCCCAGATACGCAGTATTTT. Its translation: CAITERGSNPPDTQYF.

This chain joins TRBV29-1 and TRBJ1-2, with D maybe TRBD1 (6 bases). The CDR3 length is 15 residues. Germline V lookup: CDR1 SQVTM, CDR2 ANQGSEA. V gave up 3 bases and J gave up 4 bases, with 18 bases separating them. The CDR3 protein is CSVEKDSLELYGYTF. In DNA, the CDR3 is TGCAGCGTTGAGAAGGACAGTTTAGAACTCTATGGCTACACCTTC.

V and J are TRBV6-2 or TRBV6-3 and TRBJ2-3; 13 nucleotides match TRBD2. V was pared by 2 bases and J by 4 bases, with 3 bases of the junction left unmatched. The CDR3 runs 16 residues. The germline CDR1 and CDR2 sequences are MNHEY and SVGEGT. CDR3: CASSYALAGGPDTQYF. The CDR3 bases are TGTGCCAGCAGTTACGCACTAGCGGGGGGGCCAGATACGCAGTATTTT.

The V call is TRBV29-1, the J call TRBJ2-3; weak D call: TRBD2 (7 bases). The CDR3 runs 14 residues. The germline V gene has CDR1 SQVTM and CDR2 ANQGSEA. V was pared by 7 bases and J by 2 bases, with 16 bases between. CDR3 protein: CSGSWGGSTDTQYF. The CDR3 region has the DNA TGCAGCGGTTCTTGGGGGGGCTCCACAGATACGCAGTATTTT.

The chain links TRBV19 to TRBJ1-4, with 9 bases aligning to TRBD1. V was pared by 3 bases and J by 14 bases, with 7 bases of the junction left unmatched. Germline V gene data show CDR1 as LNHDA and CDR2 as SQIVND (reference sequence). The CDR3 loop spans 13 amino acids. The CDR3 loop reads CASSIDGQGRLFF. The CDR3 DNA reads TGTGCCAGTAGTATTGACGGACAGGGGAGGCTGTTTTTT. Combining the CDR3 with reference TRBV19 and TRBJ1-4 gives the whole variable domain DGGITQSPKYLFRKEGQNVTLSCEQNLNHDAMYWYRQDPGQGLRLIYYSQIVNDFQKGDIAEGYSVSREKKESFPLTVTSAQKNPTAFYLCASSIDGQGRLFFGSGTQLSVL.

The rearrangement uses TRBV10-3 and TRBJ2-3, with 7 bases identical to TRBD2. The CDR3 is 16 amino acids. CDR1 is ENHRY and CDR2 is SYGVKD in the germline V gene. V trimming: 0 bases; J trimming: 2 bases; junction bases outside the gene matches: 5. CDR3 amino acids: CAISESGGGLTDTQYF. The CDR3 DNA reads TGTGCCATCAGTGAGTCCGGCGGGGGACTCACAGATACGCAGTATTTT.

The V and J genes are TRBV6-1 and TRBJ2-7; tentatively, D is TRBD1 (7 bases). Germline V gene sequence: CDR1 MNHNS, CDR2 SASEGT. V was trimmed by 4 bases and J by 5 bases, leaving 9 bases between them. The CDR3 length is 12 residues. The chain's CDR3 is CASSVRGDEQYF. The CDR3 bases are TGTGCCAGCAGTGTCAGGGGGGACGAGCAGTACTTC.

The J gene is TRBJ2-7, the V gene TRBV20-1; 10 bases fit TRBD2. Germline V gives CDR1 DFQATT, CDR2 SNEGSKA (reference sequence). The V segment lost 3 bases and the J segment 4 bases; nucleotides outside the gene matches: 6. The CDR3 has 14 residues. The CDR3 DNA is TGCAGTGCTAGTCCAGCGGGGGGGCCATACGAGCAGTACTTC. Its translation is CSASPAGGPYEQYF.

The V call is TRBV15, the J call TRBJ1-6; possibly TRBD1 for D (5 bases). V lost 1 base to trimming and J lost 7 bases, with 11 bases between them. The CDR3 runs to 15 residues. The germline CDR1 and CDR2 sequences are LNHNV and YYDKDF (reference sequence). In DNA form, the CDR3 reads TGTGCCACCAGCAGAGTCGGCAGGGCAAATTCACCCCTCCACTTT. The encoded protein is CATSRVGRANSPLHF. Combining the CDR3 with reference TRBV15 and TRBJ1-6 gives the whole variable domain DAMVIQNPRYQVTQFGKPVTLSCSQTLNHNVMYWYQQKSSQAPKLLFHYYDKDFNNEADTPDNFQSRRPNTSFCFLDIRSPGLGDTAMYLCATSRVGRANSPLHFGNGTRLTVT.

This chain links TRBV27 with TRBJ2-7; D gene uncertain. In germline, CDR1 is MNHEY, CDR2 SMNVEV (reference sequence). The CDR3 covers 12 residues. V was clipped by 5 bases and J by 2 bases, with 7 bases between them. CDR3 sequence reads: CASSGSTYEQYF. CDR3 bases: TGTGCCAGCAGTGGCAGTACCTACGAGCAGTACTTC.

The chain has TRBV10-3 and TRBJ2-3, with 7 bases aligning to TRBD1. The CDR3 length is 17 residues. CDR1 is ENHRY, CDR2 SYGVKD, per germline. J gave up 6 bases and V 2 bases, and 14 bases lay outside the gene matches. The CDR3 is CAISEPTGATGVDTQYF. For the CDR3, the DNA is TGTGCCATCAGTGAGCCAACGGGCGCAACAGGGGTGGATACGCAGTATTTT.